This T cell receptor (beta chain) originates from a study of cytomegalovirus exposure and HLA in healthy donors. TCRdb's copy holds only in-frame clones and misses some; the assay was immunoSEQ multiplex PCR. The repertoire includes about 76,000 clones, 90% to 95% of them detected once, and roughly 0.6% sits in the top ten. The germline gives CDR1 MDHEN, CDR2 SYDVKM. V was pared by 4 bases and J by 2 bases, with 8 bases of the junction left unmatched. The CDR3 totals 16 residues. The material sequenced was PBMCs. The receptor was derived from a woman aged 18-29 years in good health and CMV-seronegative. The chain couples TRBV28 to TRBJ1-2; 9 bases agree with TRBD1. The CDR3 loop reads CASSSWTGATNYGYTF. In DNA, the CDR3 is TGTGCCAGCAGTTCTTGGACAGGGGCCACAAACTATGGCTACACCTTC.